The rows below give T cell receptor beta chains drawn from one sample of a study of read filtering for tumor transcriptome and immune sequencing. MiXCR, applied by TCRdb to the reads, yields one record per CDR3 protein. The table records some 130,000 distinct CDR3 sequences, about an eighth of them present only once. The specimen sequenced was a population of CD138-negative cells sorted from bone marrow. The receptors here all came from a donor at least 40 years old with multiple myeloma. CDR3s leave out the opening cysteine and the closing phenylalanine or tryptophan. The order of the fields is J gene, D gene, V gene, CDR3 protein. A D gene is named only where the DNA matches it firmly.

TRBJ2-2	.	TRBV20-1	SAKRGPSGGGELF
TRBJ2-1	TRBD2	TRBV7-9	ASSLSGGRAGEQF
TRBJ2-1	.	TRBV5-6	ASSLYAATHYNEQF
TRBJ2-3	TRBD2	TRBV20-1	SASVAGGPTDTQY
TRBJ2-7	.	TRBV7-2	ASSLTRDIMDYEQY
TRBJ2-5	.	TRBV7-2	ASSFPGYQETQY
TRBJ2-2	.	TRBV5-6	ASISTTGLNTGELF
TRBJ1-1	TRBD1	TRBV13	ASRWTGGGKAF
TRBJ2-7	TRBD1	TRBV29-1	SALSHAGQVSYEQY
TRBJ1-1	.	TRBV15	ATSRVPYGTEAF
TRBJ1-5	.	TRBV7-9	ASSFSEDQPQH
TRBJ1-1	.	TRBV2	ASSGLRGDTEAF
TRBJ2-7	.	TRBV6-6	ASRLQSSYEQY
TRBJ2-1	TRBD2	TRBV3-1	ASSLDRILRGVNEQF
TRBJ2-7	TRBD1	TRBV5-6	ASSSGTGSSYEQY
TRBJ2-7	TRBD2	TRBV7-9	ASSLAASGRRYEQY
TRBJ2-1	.	TRBV7-7	ASSLTPGRDNEQF
TRBJ2-1	.	TRBV7-7	ASSLGPAENNEQF